The rows below give T cell receptor beta chains drawn from one sample of a study of control samples from healthy donors and cancer patients. The method was immunoSEQ multiplex PCR; TCRdb's version includes in-frame clones alone and lacks a portion of them. The sample lists 140,000 or so clones; more than 85% were seen once. Sequencing was done on a sample of blood. These receptors originate from a man aged 25-45 years in good health. CDR3s include the opening cysteine and the closing phenylalanine or tryptophan. The D gene is left open where the match is weak. Clone size, where shown, is once, few, many, or a class for clones that have expanded.

j_call | d_call | clone_size | v_call | cdr3_nt | cdr3_aa
TRBJ1-5 | TRBD1 | - | TRBV28 | TGTGCCAGCAGTTTACAGGGGGCAGGGTATCAGCCCCAGCATTTT | CASSLQGAGYQPQHF
TRBJ1-6 | - | - | TRBV15 | TGTGCCACCAGCGGAAGTTGGAATTCACCCCTCCACTTT | CATSGSWNSPLHF
TRBJ2-3 | - | - | TRBV10-3 | TGTGCCATCAGGACGGACGGTTCACTCGAGGATACGCAGTATTTT | CAIRTDGSLEDTQYF
TRBJ2-1 | TRBD2 | - | TRBV11-3 | TGTGCCAGCAGCCTCTCTGGGACTAGCGGGAATGAGCAGTTCTTC | CASSLSGTSGNEQFF
TRBJ2-1 | - | - | TRBV11-3 | TGTGCCAGCAGCTTACCCGACAGGTACAATGAGCAGTTCTTC | CASSLPDRYNEQFF
TRBJ2-1 | - | - | TRBV7-2 | TGTGCCAGCAGCTCCCAGGGGGGGGCGCTTTACAATGAGCAGTTCTTC | CASSSQGGALYNEQFF
TRBJ1-2 | - | - | TRBV6-5 | TGTGCCAGCAGTTACTCTCCAGGACAGACGGATAATGGCTACACCTTC | CASSYSPGQTDNGYTF
TRBJ2-2 | - | - | TRBV7-2 | TGTGCCAGCAGCCCCACTACGAACACCGGGGAGCTGTTTTTT | CASSPTTNTGELFF
TRBJ1-2 | TRBD1 | - | TRBV13 | TGTGCCAGCTCTCTACAGGGGTCCAACTATGGCTACACCTTC | CASSLQGSNYGYTF
TRBJ2-1 | - | - | TRBV11-3 | TGTGCCAGCAGCTTAGTCGACAATGAGCAGTTCTTC | CASSLVDNEQFF
TRBJ1-2 | - | - | TRBV18 | TGTGCCAGCTCACCACCACAATTTAACTATGGCTACACCTTC | CASSPPQFNYGYTF
TRBJ2-1 | - | once | TRBV18 | TGTGCCAGCTCACCACGGGGCCCCCCTAATGAGCAGTTCTTC | CASSPRGPPNEQFF
TRBJ2-7 | - | - | TRBV5-4 | TGTGCCAGCAGCATAGGGGGGGACTCCTACGAGCAGTACTTC | CASSIGGDSYEQYF
TRBJ1-1 | - | - | TRBV3-1/TRBV3-2 | TGTGCCAGCAGCCCCCCCGGGAGGATTTGGACTGAAGCTTTCTTT | CASSPPGRIWTEAFF
TRBJ1-1 | - | - | TRBV6-5 | TGTGCCAGCAGTTACTCAGGACGGGGGATGAACACTGAAGCTTTCTTT | CASSYSGRGMNTEAFF
TRBJ1-6 | - | - | TRBV27 | TGTGCCAGCAGTTTTGGGACCGGGGCTTCACCCCTCCACTTT | CASSFGTGASPLHF
TRBJ1-1 | - | - | TRBV5-1 | TGCGCCAGCAGCTTGGAAGGATTCACTGAAGCTTTCTTT | CASSLEGFTEAFF
TRBJ2-3 | - | - | TRBV27 | TGTGCCAGCAGTTTATCGGATTTGGGTACTAGCACAGATACGCAGTATTTT | CASSLSDLGTSTDTQYF
TRBJ1-2 | TRBD1 | - | TRBV9 | TGTGCCAGCAGCGGAGTACAGGGGCATGGCTACACCTTC | CASSGVQGHGYTF
TRBJ1-4 | - | - | TRBV5-6 | TGTGCCAGCAGCTTGAGGGGGGCCTGGAATGAAAAACTGTTTTTT | CASSLRGAWNEKLFF
TRBJ2-3 | TRBD2 | - | TRBV3-1/TRBV3-2 | TGTGCCAGCAGCCAAGGGGAGCGGGGCTACACAGATACGCAGTATTTT | CASSQGERGYTDTQYF
TRBJ2-2 | - | - | TRBV5-1 | TGCGCCAGCAGCTTGGGATTGGCAGCGAACACCGGGGAGCTGTTTTTT | CASSLGLAANTGELFF
TRBJ1-2 | - | - | TRBV9 | TGTGCCAGCAGCGTGGACACCGCCTCCTATGGCTACACCTTC | CASSVDTASYGYTF
TRBJ2-7 | TRBD1 | - | TRBV19 | TGTGCCAGTAGTACCCCGGACAGGGTCTACGAGCAGTACTTC | CASSTPDRVYEQYF
TRBJ2-3 | TRBD2 | - | TRBV13 | TGTGCCAGCAGCTTGGGAGCGGGGGTTCGCGATACGCAGTATTTT | CASSLGAGVRDTQYF
TRBJ2-1 | TRBD2 | - | TRBV7-2 | TGTGCCAGCAGCCCGGGGACTAGATCCCACAATGAGCAGTTCTTC | CASSPGTRSHNEQFF
TRBJ1-1 | - | - | TRBV7-2 | TGTGCCAGCACAAAGAGGGCAGGTTTTGAAGCTTTCTTT | CASTKRAGFEAFF